One and the same sample provided the 9 T cell receptor beta chains below, sequenced in a study of blood T cell repertoires in COVID-19. Using immunoSEQ multiplex PCR, the repertoire was profiled, and TCRdb retains in-frame clones only, with some absent. Of some 42,000 clones listed, about 88% are singletons. The sample comprised peripheral blood. The receptors derive from a human donor in a cohort sampled during active COVID-19.

This sequence joins TRBV6-6 and TRBJ2-7; unclear D gene. This CDR3 spans 12 amino acids. V shed 2 bases and J shed 6 bases, with 8 bases lying between them. Germline lookup yields CDR1 MNHNY and CDR2 SVGAGI (reference sequence). The DNA for the CDR3 is TGTGCCAGCAGTTACGACTTCTTCGAGCAGTACTTC. This sequence encodes CASSYDFFEQYF.

In its sample, this clone was seen once. The V and J genes are TRBV10-3 and TRBJ1-6; TRBD1 aligns across 8 bases. The J segment lost 5 bases and the V segment lost 6 bases, leaving 15 bases of the junction unmatched. Germline assignment: CDR1 ENHRY and CDR2 SYGVKD. The CDR3 totals 18 residues. CDR3 sequence: CAISALRDRGRNNSPLHF. Written as DNA, the CDR3 is TGTGCCATCAGCGCCCTCCGAGACAGGGGAAGGAATAATTCACCCCTCCACTTT.

The gene calls are TRBV7-8 and TRBJ2-1; tentative D call: TRBD2 (5 bases). This CDR3 comprises 17 residues. Germline CDR1 reads SGHVS; CDR2 reads FQNEAQ. Trimming took 5 bases from V and 3 from J, leaving 20 bases between them. CDR3 bases: TGTGCCAGCAGCCTCTCCGCGCGGCGGGCGAACTACAATGAGCAGTTCTTC. Translation gives CASSLSARRANYNEQFF.

V usage is TRBV18 and J usage is TRBJ1-2; D is uncertain. This CDR3 region has 16 residues. Between the trimmed V and J ends, which lost 2 bases and 0 bases, there was a span of 13 bases. Per the germline V gene, CDR1 is KGHSH and CDR2 is LQKENI. The CDR3 DNA reads TGTGCCAGCTCACCAGCTACAGAGTTTACTAACTATGGCTACACCTTC. Translated, it gives CASSPATEFTNYGYTF.

This clone was seen only a few times. V is TRBV11-3 and J is TRBJ2-7; 12 positions agree with TRBD1. With 5 bases clipped from V and 1 base from J, the junction kept 9 bases outside the gene matches. The CDR3 spans 17 residues. Per the germline V gene, CDR1 is SGHNT and CDR2 is YENEEA. DNA of the CDR3: TGTGCCAGCAGCCCCCTCCGGGGACAGGGGGCATCCTACGAGCAGTACTTC. This codes for CASSPLRGQGASYEQYF.

The V and J genes are TRBV3-1 (or the pseudogene TRBV3-2) and TRBJ1-5; D is unresolved. Germline V CDR1 and CDR2: LGHDT, YNNKEL (reference sequence). The CDR3 totals 15 residues. V was cut by 1 base and J by 9 bases, with 16 bases left in between. The CDR3 loop is CASSQGEVDSSPQHF. The CDR3 DNA sequence: TGTGCCAGCAGCCAAGGCGAAGTAGATAGTTCGCCCCAGCATTTT.

The rearrangement links TRBV7-6 to TRBJ2-5; 14 positions agree with TRBD2. This CDR3 region has 18 residues. V gave up 4 bases and J gave up 5 bases; unmatched junction bases: 12. CDR1 SGHVS and CDR2 FNYEAQ come from the germline V gene. The CDR3 sequence: CASSWGLAGDTPSETQYF. The DNA for the CDR3 is TGTGCCAGCAGCTGGGGACTAGCGGGGGACACCCCGTCGGAGACCCAGTACTTC.

The V call is TRBV7-9, the J call TRBJ1-4; the match to TRBD1 covers 7 bases. Germline values: CDR1 SEHNR, CDR2 FQNEAQ (reference sequence). The CDR3 totals 15 residues. The V segment lost 3 bases and the J segment 5 bases; nucleotides outside the gene matches: 6. The CDR3 region is CASSFIQGENEKLFF. CDR3 bases: TGTGCCAGCAGCTTCATTCAGGGGGAGAATGAAAAACTGTTTTTT.

J is TRBJ1-4 and V is TRBV7-9; the match to TRBD1 covers 10 bases. Germline V lookup: CDR1 SEHNR, CDR2 FQNEAQ (reference sequence). V was clipped by 2 bases and J by 8 bases; unmatched bases: 5. The CDR3 length is 15 residues. In nucleotides, the CDR3 is TGTGCCAGCAGCTTATCCGGGACAGGGGTGGAAAAACTGTTTTTT. This gives the protein CASSLSGTGVEKLFF.